The rows below give T cell receptor beta chains drawn from one sample of a study of blood T cell repertoires in COVID-19. This table comes from immunoSEQ multiplex PCR, and its TCRdb copy is limited to in-frame clones, with some not included. The sample lists 70,000 to 90,000 clones, roughly 87% seen once, with around 29% in the top ten. The sample was peripheral blood. These receptor sequences come from a man between 50 and 59 years old with acute or convalescent COVID-19. CDR3s include the opening cysteine and the closing phenylalanine or tryptophan. The order of the fields is clone size, J gene, V gene, D gene, CDR3 protein, CDR3 DNA. The D gene is left open where the match is weak. Clone size is stated in some rows and not others, as once, few, many or a class when expanded.

abundance: -; j_gene: TRBJ1-1; v_gene: TRBV12-3/TRBV12-4; d_gene: -; CDR3aa: CASSFGDTEAFF; CDR3nt: TGTGCCAGCAGTTTCGGGGATACTGAAGCTTTCTTT
abundance: once; j_gene: TRBJ1-1; v_gene: TRBV5-8; d_gene: -; CDR3aa: CASSSQGMNTEAFF; CDR3nt: TGTGCCAGCAGCTCCCAGGGGATGAACACTGAAGCTTTCTTT
abundance: medium-sized; j_gene: TRBJ2-7; v_gene: TRBV6-1; d_gene: -; CDR3aa: CASSEGGVYEQYF; CDR3nt: TGTGCCAGCAGTGAAGGGGGGGTCTACGAGCAGTACTTC
abundance: -; j_gene: TRBJ1-5; v_gene: TRBV4-1; d_gene: TRBD1; CDR3aa: CASSQTGDNRRQPQHF; CDR3nt: TGCGCCAGCAGCCAGACAGGGGATAATCGCAGGCAGCCCCAGCATTTT
abundance: -; j_gene: TRBJ2-3; v_gene: TRBV5-4; d_gene: TRBD2; CDR3aa: CASSSPAGGTDTQYF; CDR3nt: TGTGCCAGCAGTTCACCGGCGGGGGGGACAGATACGCAGTATTTT
abundance: few; j_gene: TRBJ1-6; v_gene: TRBV10-1; d_gene: -; CDR3aa: CASSRQGNSPLHF; CDR3nt: TGCGCCAGCAGTCGCCAGGGGAACTCACCCCTCCACTTT
abundance: -; j_gene: TRBJ1-2; v_gene: TRBV7-3; d_gene: TRBD1; CDR3aa: CASSLNTGGPSGYTF; CDR3nt: TGTGCCAGCAGCTTAAACACAGGGGGACCATCGGGCTACACCTTC
abundance: -; j_gene: TRBJ1-3; v_gene: TRBV5-8; d_gene: -; CDR3aa: CASSSRRGDAIYF; CDR3nt: TGTGCCAGCAGCTCCCGACGGGGGGACGCCATATATTTT
abundance: -; j_gene: TRBJ2-4; v_gene: TRBV5-1; d_gene: -; CDR3aa: CASSPGQSKNIQYF; CDR3nt: TGCGCCAGCAGCCCCGGACAGAGCAAAAACATTCAGTACTTC
abundance: -; j_gene: TRBJ1-5; v_gene: TRBV2; d_gene: TRBD1; CDR3aa: CASSEAKTGGYQPQHF; CDR3nt: TGTGCCAGCAGTGAAGCAAAGACAGGGGGATATCAGCCCCAGCATTTT
abundance: -; j_gene: TRBJ1-2; v_gene: TRBV29-1; d_gene: -; CDR3aa: CSVGWDSGGGYTF; CDR3nt: TGCAGCGTTGGTTGGGACTCCGGAGGTGGCTACACCTTC
abundance: -; j_gene: TRBJ2-6; v_gene: TRBV28; d_gene: -; CDR3aa: CASKTVSSGANVLTF; CDR3nt: TGTGCCAGCAAGACAGTTAGCTCTGGGGCCAACGTCCTGACTTTC
abundance: -; j_gene: TRBJ2-4; v_gene: TRBV5-6; d_gene: -; CDR3aa: CASSLGSAKYIQYF; CDR3nt: TGTGCCAGCAGCTTGGGCAGTGCAAAATACATTCAGTACTTC
abundance: -; j_gene: TRBJ2-7; v_gene: TRBV5-1; d_gene: TRBD1; CDR3aa: CASGHRGQMGSYEQYF; CDR3nt: TGCGCCAGCGGTCACAGGGGGCAAATGGGCTCCTACGAGCAGTACTTC
abundance: -; j_gene: TRBJ1-6; v_gene: TRBV30; d_gene: TRBD1; CDR3aa: CAWSSGQGGYNSPLHF; CDR3nt: TGTGCCTGGAGTTCCGGACAGGGGGGCTATAATTCACCCCTCCACTTT
abundance: -; j_gene: TRBJ1-2; v_gene: TRBV2; d_gene: TRBD1; CDR3aa: CASRRQGNYGYTF; CDR3nt: TGTGCCAGCAGACGACAGGGCAACTATGGCTACACCTTC
abundance: -; j_gene: TRBJ1-5; v_gene: TRBV29-1; d_gene: -; CDR3aa: CSVGAGNQPQHF; CDR3nt: TGCAGCGTTGGGGCAGGCAATCAGCCCCAGCATTTT
abundance: -; j_gene: TRBJ1-2; v_gene: TRBV29-1; d_gene: TRBD1; CDR3aa: CSVEGTDDYGYTF; CDR3nt: TGCAGCGTAGAGGGGACAGATGACTATGGCTACACCTTC
abundance: -; j_gene: TRBJ1-1; v_gene: TRBV5-1; d_gene: -; CDR3aa: CASSNPLSGNTEAFF; CDR3nt: TGCGCCAGCAGCAACCCATTGTCCGGGAACACTGAAGCTTTCTTT
abundance: -; j_gene: TRBJ2-7; v_gene: TRBV3-1/TRBV3-2; d_gene: -; CDR3aa: CASSHPGRARHEQYF; CDR3nt: TGTGCCAGCAGCCACCCAGGCAGGGCGCGGCACGAGCAGTACTTC
abundance: -; j_gene: TRBJ1-1; v_gene: TRBV5-1; d_gene: -; CDR3aa: CASSLAARGSDTEAFF; CDR3nt: TGCGCCAGCAGCTTGGCTGCTCGGGGGTCGGACACTGAAGCTTTCTTT
abundance: -; j_gene: TRBJ1-6; v_gene: TRBV6-5; d_gene: -; CDR3aa: CASSYSSAGGNSPLHF; CDR3nt: TGTGCCAGCAGTTACTCGAGTGCAGGAGGCAATTCACCCCTCCACTTT
abundance: -; j_gene: TRBJ2-1; v_gene: TRBV5-4; d_gene: -; CDR3aa: CASSLTSSDEQFF; CDR3nt: TGTGCCAGCAGCTTGACCTCTAGCGATGAGCAGTTCTTC
abundance: -; j_gene: TRBJ2-3; v_gene: TRBV6-4; d_gene: TRBD2; CDR3aa: CASSDSEAGGSDTQYF; CDR3nt: TGTGCCAGCAGTGACTCGGAGGCGGGGGGGTCAGATACGCAGTATTTT
abundance: -; j_gene: TRBJ2-7; v_gene: TRBV6-5; d_gene: -; CDR3aa: CASSYSGAGASYEQYF; CDR3nt: TGTGCCAGCAGTTACTCTGGGGCAGGGGCTTCCTACGAGCAGTACTTC
abundance: -; j_gene: TRBJ1-6; v_gene: TRBV11-1; d_gene: TRBD1; CDR3aa: CASSWDRNSPLHF; CDR3nt: TGTGCCAGCAGCTGGGACAGGAATTCACCCCTCCACTTT
abundance: -; j_gene: TRBJ2-5; v_gene: TRBV14; d_gene: -; CDR3aa: CASSQVQLQETQYF; CDR3nt: TGTGCCAGCAGCCAAGTCCAGTTACAAGAGACCCAGTACTTC
abundance: -; j_gene: TRBJ1-6; v_gene: TRBV5-1; d_gene: -; CDR3aa: CASSLASQGGSPLHF; CDR3nt: TGCGCCAGCAGCTTGGCGTCGCAGGGTGGATCACCCCTCCACTTT
abundance: -; j_gene: TRBJ2-2; v_gene: TRBV7-3; d_gene: -; CDR3aa: CASSLTLQDTGELFF; CDR3nt: TGTGCCAGCAGCTTAACCTTACAGGACACCGGGGAGCTGTTTTTT
abundance: once; j_gene: TRBJ1-3; v_gene: TRBV2; d_gene: -; CDR3aa: CASSSDRGGNTIYF; CDR3nt: TGTGCCAGCAGTTCGGACAGAGGTGGAAACACCATATATTTT
abundance: -; j_gene: TRBJ1-1; v_gene: TRBV19; d_gene: TRBD1; CDR3aa: CASRPPGQDAFF; CDR3nt: TGTGCCAGTAGGCCCCCGGGACAGGACGCTTTCTTT
abundance: -; j_gene: TRBJ2-3; v_gene: TRBV6-4; d_gene: -; CDR3aa: CASSVRGTDTQYF; CDR3nt: TGTGCCAGCAGTGTTCGAGGTACAGATACGCAGTATTTT
abundance: -; j_gene: TRBJ1-6; v_gene: TRBV6-1; d_gene: TRBD1; CDR3aa: CASSEDGQGGRSPLHF; CDR3nt: TGTGCCAGCAGTGAAGACGGACAGGGGGGCAGGTCACCCCTCCACTTT
abundance: -; j_gene: TRBJ1-2; v_gene: TRBV5-1; d_gene: TRBD1; CDR3aa: CASTDGQGVGNYGYTF; CDR3nt: TGCGCCAGCACCGACGGACAGGGGGTTGGTAACTATGGCTACACCTTC
abundance: -; j_gene: TRBJ1-1; v_gene: TRBV3-1/TRBV3-2; d_gene: TRBD1; CDR3aa: CASSQDPSTGGRTEAFF; CDR3nt: TGTGCCAGCAGCCAAGACCCCTCGACAGGGGGTCGCACTGAAGCTTTCTTT
abundance: once; j_gene: TRBJ2-5; v_gene: TRBV6-1; d_gene: TRBD1; CDR3aa: CASSEYRGETQYF; CDR3nt: TGTGCCAGCAGTGAATACAGGGGAGAGACCCAGTACTTC
abundance: -; j_gene: TRBJ1-1; v_gene: TRBV18; d_gene: TRBD1; CDR3aa: CASSPGQGITEAFF; CDR3nt: TGTGCCAGCTCACCAGGACAGGGAATAACTGAAGCTTTCTTT
abundance: once; j_gene: TRBJ2-2; v_gene: TRBV27; d_gene: TRBD2; CDR3aa: CASTLTGGLNTGELFF; CDR3nt: TGTGCCAGCACCTTAACGGGGGGGCTGAACACCGGGGAGCTGTTTTTT
abundance: once; j_gene: TRBJ1-2; v_gene: TRBV27; d_gene: TRBD1; CDR3aa: CASSTRTGGMYGYTF; CDR3nt: TGTGCCAGCAGTACAAGGACAGGGGGGATGTATGGCTACACCTTC
abundance: -; j_gene: TRBJ2-5; v_gene: TRBV11-2; d_gene: TRBD2; CDR3aa: CASSWTSGGKETQYF; CDR3nt: TGTGCCAGCAGCTGGACTAGCGGGGGTAAAGAGACCCAGTACTTC
abundance: -; j_gene: TRBJ1-5; v_gene: TRBV6-5; d_gene: TRBD1; CDR3aa: CASRQGDQPQHF; CDR3nt: TGTGCCAGCCGACAGGGGGATCAGCCCCAGCATTTT
abundance: -; j_gene: TRBJ2-2; v_gene: TRBV11-3; d_gene: TRBD2; CDR3aa: CASSPRVGLAYTGELFF; CDR3nt: TGTGCCAGCAGCCCCAGGGTGGGACTAGCGTACACCGGGGAGCTGTTTTTT
abundance: -; j_gene: TRBJ1-2; v_gene: TRBV5-1; d_gene: TRBD1; CDR3aa: CASSSVQGHGYTF; CDR3nt: TGCGCCAGCAGCTCCGTACAGGGGCATGGCTACACCTTC
abundance: -; j_gene: TRBJ2-7; v_gene: TRBV19; d_gene: TRBD1; CDR3aa: CASREPGQGTHEQYF; CDR3nt: TGTGCCAGTAGAGAACCGGGACAGGGGACCCACGAGCAGTACTTC
abundance: -; j_gene: TRBJ1-1; v_gene: TRBV2; d_gene: TRBD1; CDR3aa: CASSAGTGGWAEAFF; CDR3nt: TGTGCCAGCAGTGCCGGGACAGGGGGCTGGGCTGAAGCTTTCTTT
abundance: -; j_gene: TRBJ1-5; v_gene: TRBV4-1; d_gene: -; CDR3aa: CASSPGVPNQPQHF; CDR3nt: TGCGCCAGCAGCCCAGGGGTACCCAATCAGCCCCAGCATTTT
abundance: -; j_gene: TRBJ2-7; v_gene: TRBV9; d_gene: -; CDR3aa: CASSETRENYEQYF; CDR3nt: TGTGCCAGCAGCGAAACTAGAGAAAACTACGAGCAGTACTTC
abundance: -; j_gene: TRBJ2-2; v_gene: TRBV5-1; d_gene: -; CDR3aa: CASSLEAARMRAGELFF; CDR3nt: TGCGCCAGCAGCTTGGAGGCAGCGCGCATGAGGGCCGGGGAGCTGTTTTTT
abundance: -; j_gene: TRBJ1-2; v_gene: TRBV27; d_gene: -; CDR3aa: CASSLRLGYGYTF; CDR3nt: TGTGCCAGCAGTTTACGTCTCGGCTATGGCTACACCTTC
abundance: -; j_gene: TRBJ1-5; v_gene: TRBV6-5; d_gene: TRBD1; CDR3aa: CASSSTGLVPAQHF; CDR3nt: TGTGCCAGCAGTTCGACAGGGTTGGTCCCAGCCCAGCATTTT